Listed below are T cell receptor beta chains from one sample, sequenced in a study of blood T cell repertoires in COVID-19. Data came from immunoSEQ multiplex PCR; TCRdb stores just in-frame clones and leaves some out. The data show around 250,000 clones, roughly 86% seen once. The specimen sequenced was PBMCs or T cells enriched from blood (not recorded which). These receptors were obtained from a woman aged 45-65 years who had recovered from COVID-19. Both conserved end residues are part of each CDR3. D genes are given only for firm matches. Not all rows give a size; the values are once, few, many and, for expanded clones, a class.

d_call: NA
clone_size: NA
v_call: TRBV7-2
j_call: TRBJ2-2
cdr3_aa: CASSFDRYTGELFF
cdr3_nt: TGTGCCAGCAGCTTTGACAGATACACCGGGGAGCTGTTTTTT

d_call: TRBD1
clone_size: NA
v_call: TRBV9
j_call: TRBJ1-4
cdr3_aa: CASSVQGDSEKLFF
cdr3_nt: TGTGCCAGCAGCGTACAGGGGGATAGTGAAAAACTGTTTTTT

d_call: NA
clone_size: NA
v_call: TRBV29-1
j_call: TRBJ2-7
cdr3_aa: CSVELFRDMYYEQYF
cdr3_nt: TGCAGCGTTGAATTATTCCGGGACATGTACTACGAGCAGTACTTC

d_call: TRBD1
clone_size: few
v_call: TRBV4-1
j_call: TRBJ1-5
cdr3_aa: CASSQGDRVSNQPQHF
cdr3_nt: TGCGCCAGCAGCCAAGGGGACAGGGTAAGCAATCAGCCCCAGCATTTT

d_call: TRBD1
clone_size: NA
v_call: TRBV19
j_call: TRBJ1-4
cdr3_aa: CASSPDRGELFF
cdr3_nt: TGTGCCAGTAGTCCGGACAGGGGGGAACTGTTTTTT

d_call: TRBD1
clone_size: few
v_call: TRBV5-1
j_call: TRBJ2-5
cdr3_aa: CASSLDVGQGETQYF
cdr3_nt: TGCGCCAGCAGCTTGGACGTAGGACAGGGGGAGACCCAGTACTTC

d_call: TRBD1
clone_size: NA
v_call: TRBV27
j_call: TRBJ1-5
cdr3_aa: CASSSWTGHYSNQPQHF
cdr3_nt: TGTGCCAGCAGTTCATGGACAGGCCACTATAGCAATCAGCCCCAGCATTTT

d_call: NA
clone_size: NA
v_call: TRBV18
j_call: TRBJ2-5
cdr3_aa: CASSPGKVQETQYF
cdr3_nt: TGTGCCAGCTCACCCGGGAAAGTCCAAGAGACCCAGTACTTC

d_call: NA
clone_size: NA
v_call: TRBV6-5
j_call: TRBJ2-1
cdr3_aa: CASRNVQGTNQQFF
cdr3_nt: TGTGCCAGCAGGAACGTTCAGGGGACTAATCAGCAGTTCTTC

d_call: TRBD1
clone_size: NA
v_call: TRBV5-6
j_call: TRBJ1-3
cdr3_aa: CASSLGQGRNTIYF
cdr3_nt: TGTGCCAGCAGTTTAGGACAGGGAAGAAACACCATATATTTT

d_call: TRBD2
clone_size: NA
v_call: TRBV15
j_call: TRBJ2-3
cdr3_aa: CATSREAGGTDTQYF
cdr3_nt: TGTGCCACCAGCAGAGAAGCGGGGGGCACAGATACGCAGTATTTT

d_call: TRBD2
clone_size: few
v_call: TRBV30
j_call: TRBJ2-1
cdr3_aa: CAWSVAGVSEQFF
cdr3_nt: TGTGCCTGGAGTGTGGCGGGAGTTAGTGAGCAGTTCTTC

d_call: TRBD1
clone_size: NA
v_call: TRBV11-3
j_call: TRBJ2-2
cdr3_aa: CASSFQGAAGELFF
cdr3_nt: TGTGCCAGCAGCTTTCAGGGGGCCGCCGGGGAGCTGTTTTTT

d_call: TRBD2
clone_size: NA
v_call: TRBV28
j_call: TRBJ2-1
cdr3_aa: CASSSVAGGPNEQFF
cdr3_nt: TGTGCCAGCAGTTCGGTAGCGGGAGGGCCTAATGAGCAGTTCTTC

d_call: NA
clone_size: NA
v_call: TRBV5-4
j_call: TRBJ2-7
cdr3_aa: CASSLVPGVVYEQYF
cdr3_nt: TGTGCCAGCAGCTTGGTACCGGGAGTGGTCTACGAGCAGTACTTC

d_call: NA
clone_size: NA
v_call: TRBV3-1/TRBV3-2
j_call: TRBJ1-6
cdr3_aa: CASSHAEASSPLHF
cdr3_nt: TGTGCCAGCAGCCACGCTGAGGCCAGTTCACCCCTCCACTTT

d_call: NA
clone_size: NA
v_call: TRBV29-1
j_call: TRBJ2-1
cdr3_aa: CSVVGPTYLNNEQFF
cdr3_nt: TGCAGCGTTGTTGGGCCGACCTACCTGAACAATGAGCAGTTCTTC

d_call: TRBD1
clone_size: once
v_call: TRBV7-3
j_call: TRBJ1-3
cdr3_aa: CASSLGQGPGNTIYF
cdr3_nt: TGTGCCAGCAGCTTGGGACAGGGACCTGGAAACACCATATATTTT

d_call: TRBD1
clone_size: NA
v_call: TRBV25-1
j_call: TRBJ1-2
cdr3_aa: CASSEDRDNYGYTF
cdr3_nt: TGTGCCAGCAGTGAAGACAGGGATAACTATGGCTACACCTTC

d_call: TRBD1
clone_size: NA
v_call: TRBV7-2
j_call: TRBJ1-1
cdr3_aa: CASSETGGNTEAFF
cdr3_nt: TGTGCCAGCAGCGAAACAGGGGGGAACACTGAAGCTTTCTTT

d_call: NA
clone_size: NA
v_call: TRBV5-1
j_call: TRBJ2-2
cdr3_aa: CASIRGATGELFF
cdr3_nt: TGCGCCAGCATCCGGGGGGCTACCGGGGAGCTGTTTTTT

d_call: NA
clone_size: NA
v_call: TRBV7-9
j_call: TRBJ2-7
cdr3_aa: CASSPGGDHEQYF
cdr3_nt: TGTGCCAGCAGCCCCGGCGGGGATCACGAGCAGTACTTC

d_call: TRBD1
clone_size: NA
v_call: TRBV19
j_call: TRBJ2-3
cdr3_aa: CASSIQGATDTQYF
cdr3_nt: TGTGCCAGTAGTATCCAGGGGGCAACAGATACGCAGTATTTT

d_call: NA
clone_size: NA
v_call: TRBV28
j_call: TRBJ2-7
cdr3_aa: CASSLETDRSYEQYF
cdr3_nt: TGTGCCAGCAGTTTAGAGACAGACCGTTCCTACGAGCAGTACTTC

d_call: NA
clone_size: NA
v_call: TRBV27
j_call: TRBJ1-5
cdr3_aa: CASSSKPDQPQHF
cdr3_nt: TGTGCCAGCAGCTCAAAGCCCGATCAGCCCCAGCATTTT

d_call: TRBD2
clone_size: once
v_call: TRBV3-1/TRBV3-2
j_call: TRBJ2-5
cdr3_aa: CASSQLGLAGQETQYF
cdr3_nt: TGTGCCAGCAGCCAACTAGGACTAGCGGGTCAAGAGACCCAGTACTTC

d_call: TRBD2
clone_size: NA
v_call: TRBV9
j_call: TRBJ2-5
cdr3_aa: CASSERLAGSQETQYF
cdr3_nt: TGTGCCAGCAGCGAAAGACTAGCGGGAAGTCAAGAGACCCAGTACTTC

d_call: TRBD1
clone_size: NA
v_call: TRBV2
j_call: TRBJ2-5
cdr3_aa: CASRGQASWETQYF
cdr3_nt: TGTGCCAGTAGAGGACAGGCGTCATGGGAGACCCAGTACTTC

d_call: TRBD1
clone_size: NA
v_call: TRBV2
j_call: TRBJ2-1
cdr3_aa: CASKPGTGGIDEQFF
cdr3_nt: TGTGCCAGCAAGCCAGGGACAGGGGGAATTGATGAGCAGTTCTTC

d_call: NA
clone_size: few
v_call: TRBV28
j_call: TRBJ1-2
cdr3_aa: CASTPGGYHGYTF
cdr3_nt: TGTGCCAGCACGCCTGGAGGATATCATGGCTACACCTTC

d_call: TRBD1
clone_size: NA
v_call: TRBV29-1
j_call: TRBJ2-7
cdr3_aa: CSVRQGVSSYEQYF
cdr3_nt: TGCAGCGTGAGACAGGGGGTGAGCTCCTACGAGCAGTACTTC